The 9 T cell receptor beta chains below were found in one sample sequenced in a study of beta chain features in type 1 diabetes. What was sequenced were expressed TCRB transcripts, since all of the isolated RNA had been reverse transcribed. Measured with immunoSEQ multiplex PCR; TCRdb has only the in-frame clones, and not every one. The sample consists of about 450,000 clones, roughly an eighth of them appearing once. Sample: naive CD4+ T cells from blood. The receptors stem from a woman between 18 and 29 years old in good health.

The V and J genes are TRBV6-6 and TRBJ2-3, with TRBD2 matching 11 bases. This CDR3 has 15 amino acids. V shed 5 bases and J 3 bases; nucleotides not matched to a gene: 4. Germline loops: CDR1 MNHNY, CDR2 SVGAGI (reference sequence). The CDR3 region is CASSVLAGETDTQYF. CDR3 coding DNA: TGTGCCAGCAGTGTACTAGCGGGGGAAACAGATACGCAGTATTTT.

The gene calls are TRBV18 and TRBJ1-1; no reliable D call. Germline V gene data show CDR1 as KGHSH and CDR2 as LQKENI. There are 15 residues in the CDR3. V was cut by 2 bases and J by 3 bases, with 13 bases left in between. CDR3 loop: CASSPGPLGYTEAFF. DNA for the CDR3: TGTGCCAGCTCACCAGGGCCGCTCGGGTACACTGAAGCTTTCTTT.

This clone has a handful of counts. This chain's CDR3 is CASSSRLEETQYF. In DNA form, the CDR3 reads TGCGCCAGCAGCTCGCGACTCGAGGAGACCCAGTACTTC. The J gene is TRBJ2-5, the V gene TRBV4-3; no reliable D call. The CDR3 sequence is 13 residues long. Germline CDR1 and CDR2: LGHNA and YSLEER. Trimming stripped 5 bases from V and 5 bases from J, with 12 bases between.

This clone has more than one count but fewer than ten. The V and J genes are TRBV30 and TRBJ1-1; TRBD1 matches 7 bases. In germline, CDR1 is GTSNPN, CDR2 SVGIG (reference sequence). Trimming at V came to 0 bases and at J to 0 bases, leaving 7 bases not matched to a gene. The CDR3 has 16 residues. The CDR3 DNA sequence: TGTGCCTGGAGTGTTTCCCGGACAGGTTTGAACACTGAAGCTTTCTTT. Its translation: CAWSVSRTGLNTEAFF.

The chain combines TRBV7-9 with TRBJ1-2, with D perhaps matching TRBD1 (5 bases). Germline CDR1 is SEHNR and CDR2 is FQNEAQ (reference sequence). The CDR3 is 15 residues long. Trimming pared 1 base from V and 0 bases from J, leaving 9 bases between. The CDR3 spells CASSLVAGPNYGYTF. In DNA form, the CDR3 reads TGTGCCAGCAGCTTAGTCGCAGGGCCTAACTATGGCTACACCTTC. Drawing the rest from reference TRBV7-9 and TRBJ1-2, the complete variable domain is DTGVSQNPRHKITKRGQNVTFRCDPISEHNRLYWYRQTLGQGPEFLTYFQNEAQLEKSRLLSDRFSAERPKGSFSTLEIQRTEQGDSAMYLCASSLVAGPNYGYTFGSGTRLTVV.

The chain recombines TRBV4-2 with TRBJ1-1; 9 nucleotides match TRBD1. J lost 4 bases, V lost 4 bases, and 4 bases had no gene match. Germline-derived CDR1 and CDR2 are LGHNA and YNFKEQ. This CDR3 has 14 residues. CDR3 protein: CASSRATGGTEAFF. CDR3 DNA sequence: TGTGCCAGCAGCCGAGCGACAGGGGGCACTGAAGCTTTCTTT.

This clone came up a few times. This chain links TRBV19 with TRBJ2-5, with D perhaps given as TRBD1 or TRBD2 (5 bases each). With 11 bases removed from V and 4 bases from J, the gap between germline ends came to 17 bases. Germline V lookup: CDR1 LNHDA, CDR2 SQIVND (reference sequence). The CDR3 has 13 amino acids. The CDR3 DNA is TGTGCCGTGGGGACCCAGGTGCTAGAGACCCAGTACTTC. Translated, it gives CAVGTQVLETQYF.

CDR3 amino acids: CASSPLPWMSEQYV. CDR3 coding DNA: TGTGCCAGCAGTCCACTCCCCTGGATGAGCGAGCAGTACGTC. V is TRBV27 and J is TRBJ2-7; no reliable D call. V gave up 5 bases and J gave up 6 bases, with 17 bases separating them. The CDR3 is 14 residues long. Per germline, CDR1 MNHEY and CDR2 SMNVEV (reference sequence).

The genes are TRBV6-6 and TRBJ1-5, with 9 bases fitting TRBD1. CDR1 and CDR2 from the germline V gene are MNHNY and SVGAGI (reference sequence). The CDR3 length is 16 residues. J lost 4 bases, V lost 7 bases, and 11 bases had no gene match. Here the CDR3 DNA reads TGTGCCAGCACGCACACAGGGGGCGATGGAAATCAGCCCCAGCATTTT. Residues: CASTHTGGDGNQPQHF.